This T cell receptor (beta chain) comes out of a study of high-grade serous ovarian cancer treatment subgroups. About the study: Each sample yielded on average approximately 7,500 unique TCR beta rearrangements from 13,000 or so reads.

CDR1 is SEHNR and CDR2 is FQNEAQ in the germline V gene (reference sequence). With 2 bases removed from V and 13 bases from J, the gap between germline ends came to 15 bases. The CDR3 runs 12 residues. Study observations and caveats: TCR relatedness rose with neoantigen level and trended with mutation load. Repertoire similarity ranged roughly 0.11 to 0.85 between tumors of one patient.

This clone was seen a handful of times. Its target is unknown. The tumor samples were collected prior to definitive surgery or chemotherapy. TCRdb keeps only in-frame clones here, not all; method: immunoSEQ multiplex PCR. The table shows 30,000 to 40,000 clones, with around three quarters occurring only once. The TCR comes from a human donor with high-grade serous ovarian cancer. The chain is built from TRBV7-9 and TRBJ2-7; either TRBD1 or TRBD2 may fit D (5 bases each). The specimen sequenced was tumor tissue. CDR3 protein: CASSLKEWDRYF. In DNA, the CDR3 is TGTGCCAGCAGCTTAAAGGAGTGGGACCGATACTTC. Complete variable domain (other parts from reference TRBV7-9 and TRBJ2-7): DTGVSQNPRHKITKRGQNVTFRCDPISEHNRLYWYRQTLGQGPEFLTYFQNEAQLEKSRLLSDRFSAERPKGSFSTLEIQRTEQGDSAMYLCASSLKEWDRYFGPGTRLTVT.